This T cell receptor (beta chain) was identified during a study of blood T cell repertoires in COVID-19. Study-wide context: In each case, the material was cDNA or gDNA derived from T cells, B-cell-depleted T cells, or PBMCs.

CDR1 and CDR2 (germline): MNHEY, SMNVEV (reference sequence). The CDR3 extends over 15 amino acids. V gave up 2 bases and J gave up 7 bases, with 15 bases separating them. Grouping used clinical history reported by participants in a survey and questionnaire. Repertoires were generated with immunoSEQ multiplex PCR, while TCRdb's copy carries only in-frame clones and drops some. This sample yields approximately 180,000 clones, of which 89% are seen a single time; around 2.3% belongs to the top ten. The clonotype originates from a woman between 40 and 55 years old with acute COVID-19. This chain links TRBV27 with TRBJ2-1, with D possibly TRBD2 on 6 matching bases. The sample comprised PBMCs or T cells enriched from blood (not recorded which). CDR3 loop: CASSLSPEGRNEQFF. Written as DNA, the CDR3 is TGTGCCAGCAGTTTAAGTCCCGAAGGGAGGAATGAGCAGTTCTTC.